The 21 T cell receptor beta chains below all came from one sample that was sequenced in a study of vaccination effects on CD4 cells after COVID-19. ViraFEST expansion of antigen-specific CD4+ T cells with viral peptide pools preceded sequencing. With more than nine days of culture completed, CD4+ T cells were isolated. From March to December 2020, the person had a SARS-CoV-2 infection that was confirmed by PCR. Repertoires were generated with immunoSEQ multiplex PCR, while TCRdb's copy carries only in-frame clones and drops some. The sample yields about 70,000 clones, over 60% seen once. The antigens for these receptors are not known. The sample was CD4+ T cells from PBMCs cultured with HIV peptides, taken before COVID-19 vaccination. Subset in this sample: HIV-1 Nef peptide pool negative control/reference culture. These receptors originate from a human donor who had a prior SARS-CoV-2 infection.

This clone was seen a single time. The gene calls are TRBV19 and TRBJ2-7; 11 bases match TRBD2. From germline, CDR1 is LNHDA and CDR2 SQIVND (reference sequence). The CDR3 contains 15 residues. The junction had 8 bases not matched to a gene; V was cut back by 3 bases and J by 7 bases. This CDR3 is CASSIRTSGYLEQYF. The CDR3 DNA reads TGTGCCAGTAGTATCAGGACTAGCGGGTACCTGGAGCAGTACTTC. The variable domain in full, completed from reference TRBV19 and TRBJ2-7, reads DGGITQSPKYLFRKEGQNVTLSCEQNLNHDAMYWYRQDPGQGLRLIYYSQIVNDFQKGDIAEGYSVSREKKESFPLTVTSAQKNPTAFYLCASSIRTSGYLEQYFGPGTRLTVT.

This chain joins TRBV6-6 and TRBJ2-3; TRBD2 might be the D (6 bases). The CDR3 loop spans 13 amino acids. Trimming removed 4 bases from V and 5 bases from J, with 10 bases in between. Germline assignment: CDR1 MNHNY and CDR2 SVGAGI (reference sequence). The chain's CDR3 is CASSLRGEDTQYF. The CDR3 region has the DNA TGTGCCAGCAGTTTGCGGGGAGAAGATACGCAGTATTTT.

This chain uses TRBV7-9 with TRBJ2-1; 13 positions match TRBD2. V lost 5 bases, J lost 3 bases, and 7 bases stayed unmatched. From germline, CDR1 is SEHNR and CDR2 FQNEAQ (reference sequence). The CDR3 has 17 residues. Here the CDR3 DNA reads TGTGCCAGCAGCCCAGGACTAGCGGGAGAGGACTACAATGAGCAGTTCTTC. Protein sequence: CASSPGLAGEDYNEQFF.

This clone has only a few counts. The rearrangement joins TRBV4-3 to TRBJ2-1; D ambiguous. Germline V CDR1 and CDR2: LGHNA, YSLEER. V was clipped by 0 bases and J by 5 bases, with 14 bases between them. There are 16 residues in the CDR3. The CDR3 reads CASSQDLTAGNNEQFF. CDR3 bases: TGCGCCAGCAGCCAAGATCTAACAGCTGGGAACAATGAGCAGTTCTTC.

The chain carries TRBV4-3 and TRBJ1-4, with TRBD1 identical over 7 bases. This CDR3 comprises 13 residues. Trimming removed 0 bases from V and 14 bases from J; junction bases left unmatched: 6. Germline-derived CDR1 and CDR2 are LGHNA and YSLEER. The CDR3 sequence: CASSQEGDSTLFF. The CDR3 DNA sequence: TGCGCCAGCAGCCAAGAAGGGGACAGCACCCTGTTTTTT.

The chain has TRBV10-3 and TRBJ2-5; D remains ambiguous. This CDR3 contains 13 residues. The germline gives CDR1 ENHRY, CDR2 SYGVKD. Trimming left V 0 bases short and J 2 bases short, with 4 bases between. CDR3 loop: CAISESVQETQYF. The CDR3 bases are TGTGCCATCAGTGAGTCAGTTCAAGAGACCCAGTACTTC.

V gene TRBV5-1 combines with J gene TRBJ1-3; TRBD1 agrees at 10 bases. The ends lost 3 bases at V and 4 bases at J; junction bases unmatched: 13. The CDR3 has 18 residues. CDR1 SGHRS and CDR2 YFSETQ come from the germline V gene. For the CDR3, the DNA is TGCGCCAGCAGCTACTCCGGGACAGGGGAACTAGTGGGAAACACCATATATTTT. Protein product: CASSYSGTGELVGNTIYF.

This rearrangement joins TRBV5-4 to TRBJ2-3; TRBD1 is a possible D gene (5 bases). Germline lookup yields CDR1 SGHNT and CDR2 YYREEE (reference sequence). Trimming shortened V by 4 bases and J by 6 bases, and 12 bases separated the two germline ends. CDR3 length: 13 residues. The CDR3 sequence is CASSRRQWDTQYF. The DNA for the CDR3 is TGTGCCAGCAGCCGACGACAGTGGGATACGCAGTATTTT.

This clone was recorded only once. The chain recombines TRBV5-1 with TRBJ2-5; 11 positions match TRBD2. Trimming cost V 0 bases and J 5 bases; bases outside gene matches: 3. Germline assignment: CDR1 SGHRS and CDR2 YFSETQ. The CDR3 covers 15 residues. The CDR3 loop reads CASSLDASGGETQYF. Written as DNA, the CDR3 is TGCGCCAGCAGCTTGGATGCTAGCGGGGGGGAGACCCAGTACTTC.

The chain employs TRBV4-3 and TRBJ2-4, with D unresolved. The germline V gene encodes CDR1 LGHNA and CDR2 YSLEER. CDR3 length: 15 residues. Trimming pared 3 bases from V and 8 bases from J, leaving 17 bases between. The CDR3 protein is CASSHAGTGRDIQYF. CDR3 DNA: TGCGCCAGCAGCCACGCCGGAACGGGTCGGGACATTCAGTACTTC.

Here the CDR3 reads CAISGTGRQETQYF. CDR3 DNA sequence: TGTGCCATCTCCGGGACAGGGCGCCAAGAGACCCAGTACTTC. V and J are TRBV10-3 and TRBJ2-5; 9 positions match TRBD1. With V trimmed by 8 bases and J by 1 base, 5 bases remained unmatched. Germline V gene sequence: CDR1 ENHRY, CDR2 SYGVKD. This CDR3 contains 14 residues.

In its sample, this clone was seen once. The gene calls are TRBV24-1 and TRBJ2-1; D is possibly TRBD1 (5 bases). This CDR3 region has 16 residues. Germline assignment: CDR1 KGHDR and CDR2 SFDVKD. Trimming pared 1 base from V and 6 bases from J, leaving 15 bases between. The CDR3 here is CATSDFGPGLSNEQFF. CDR3 nucleotide sequence: TGTGCCACCAGTGATTTCGGTCCAGGGCTTAGCAATGAGCAGTTCTTC.

The genes are TRBV24-1 and TRBJ2-3, with D perhaps given as TRBD1 or TRBD2 (5 bases each). The CDR3 consists of 15 residues. Germline CDR1 is KGHDR and CDR2 is SFDVKD. Trimming left V 4 bases short and J 5 bases short, with 15 bases between. CDR3 coding DNA: TGTGCCACCAGTGACTTCGGGACGGTTAAAGATACGCAGTATTTT. This sequence encodes CATSDFGTVKDTQYF.

The gene calls are TRBV29-1 and TRBJ1-1, with 10 bases fitting TRBD1. From germline, CDR1 is SQVTM and CDR2 ANQGSEA. The CDR3 loop spans 13 amino acids. The V and J ends lost 3 bases and 6 bases, in that order; junction bases with no gene match: 4. In DNA, the CDR3 is TGCAGCGTTGACGGGACAGGGGTCCCTGAAGCTTTCTTT. It codes for CSVDGTGVPEAFF.

The sample holds one count of this clone. V usage is TRBV7-9 and J usage is TRBJ1-3; D is unresolved. CDR1 SEHNR and CDR2 FQNEAQ come from the germline V gene (reference sequence). Trimming took off 3 bases at V and 0 bases at J, with 9 bases between the two ends. This CDR3 comprises 15 residues. The DNA for the CDR3 is TGTGCCAGCAGCTTGGGCCTGGGCTCTGGAAACACCATATATTTT. It is translated as CASSLGLGSGNTIYF.

This clone was counted between two and nine times. V usage is TRBV11-3 and J usage is TRBJ1-6; D might be TRBD1 (5 bases). Germline values: CDR1 SGHNT, CDR2 YENEEA. Trimming pared 5 bases from V and 5 bases from J, leaving 10 bases between. The CDR3 extends over 14 amino acids. The chain's CDR3 is CASSRDGNNSPLHF. CDR3 nucleotide sequence: TGTGCCAGCAGCCGGGACGGAAATAATTCACCCCTCCACTTT.

As to this clone: Other DNA variants within this sample encode the same CDR3. The chain is built from TRBV6-5 and TRBJ1-1; possible D gene TRBD1, 5 bases. Germline V gene lookup returns CDR1 MNHEY and CDR2 SVGAGI. V lost 2 bases and J 5 bases, leaving 9 bases between the germline ends. The CDR3 runs to 13 residues. CDR3 sequence: CASSYDSNTEAFF. The CDR3 coding sequence is TGTGCCAGCAGTTACGACAGCAATACTGAAGCTTTCTTT.

This chain joins TRBV2 and TRBJ1-1; TRBD1 matches 9 bases. Germline CDR1 and CDR2: SNHLY and FYNNEI. This CDR3 spans 14 amino acids. The V gene end was trimmed by 7 bases and the J gene end by 3 bases; junction bases not matched to a gene: 6. CDR3 sequence (DNA): TGTGCCAGCATCCGGGACAGGGAATACACTGAAGCTTTCTTT. This translates into CASIRDREYTEAFF.

The chain joins TRBV6-5 to TRBJ1-2; D possibly corresponds to TRBD1 (6 bases). The CDR3 is made up of 13 amino acids. The germline V gene has CDR1 MNHEY and CDR2 SVGAGI. Deletions cut 6 bases from V and 5 bases from J, with 13 bases between. CDR3 sequence (DNA): TGTGCCAGCAGCCAACGGACAGATTATGGCTACACCTTC. Translated: CASSQRTDYGYTF.

The V gene is TRBV3-1 (or the pseudogene TRBV3-2), the J gene TRBJ2-5; TRBD2 matches 11 bases. The J segment lost 3 bases and the V segment lost 2 bases, leaving 2 bases of the junction unmatched. The germline gives CDR1 LGHDT, CDR2 YNNKEL (reference sequence). The CDR3 has 15 residues. The CDR3 sequence: CASSQPGLAEETQYF. CDR3 nucleotides: TGTGCCAGCAGCCAACCGGGACTAGCGGAAGAGACCCAGTACTTC.

The chain links TRBV5-4 to TRBJ2-5, with 16 bases fitting TRBD2. Germline V lookup: CDR1 SGHNT, CDR2 YYREEE (reference sequence). The CDR3 totals 16 residues. V was clipped by 3 bases and J by 5 bases; unmatched bases: 4. CDR3 amino acids: CASSSGTSGRGETQYF. CDR3 coding DNA: TGTGCCAGCAGCTCTGGGACTAGCGGGAGGGGGGAGACCCAGTACTTC.